This is a list of T cell receptor beta chains from one sample in a study of CD8+ T cells in alopecia areata. Method: immunoSEQ multiplex PCR; TCRdb's copy keeps in-frame clones and lacks some. The top ten hold under 14% of the sample, which has roughly 200,000 clones, 50% to 65% seen once. The sequences come from CD8+ T cells sorted from blood, collected at week 24, from a patient treated with tofacitinib. The receptors derive from a human donor with alopecia areata. The CDR3 runs from the conserved cysteine through the conserved F or W. D genes are given only for firm matches. Clone size is shown for a subset of rows, as once, few, many or a class of expanded clone.

j_call,d_call,clone_size,v_call,cdr3_aa,cdr3_nt
TRBJ2-3,NA,NA,TRBV5-1,CASSAMGVTDTQYF,TGCGCCAGCAGCGCGATGGGGGTCACAGATACGCAGTATTTT
TRBJ2-7,TRBD2,NA,TRBV6-5,CASSYFPSGVYEQYF,TGTGCCAGCAGTTACTTTCCCAGCGGGGTCTACGAGCAGTACTTC
TRBJ2-7,TRBD2,NA,TRBV9,CASSEDTSGGSEQYF,TGTGCCAGCAGTGAAGACACTAGCGGGGGGTCCGAGCAGTACTTC
TRBJ2-1,NA,NA,TRBV15,CATALDPLSSYNEQFF,TGTGCCACTGCGTTGGACCCATTAAGCTCCTACAATGAGCAGTTCTTC
TRBJ2-1,NA,NA,TRBV19,CASSTPVREQFF,TGTGCCAGTAGTACACCAGTGAGAGAGCAGTTCTTC
TRBJ2-7,TRBD1,NA,TRBV5-6,CASRGQGLSYEQYF,TGTGCCAGCCGAGGACAGGGGTTGTCCTACGAGCAGTACTTC
TRBJ2-5,NA,NA,TRBV6-6,CASSLRGIQETQYF,TGTGCCAGCAGTTTAAGGGGGATACAAGAGACCCAGTACTTC
TRBJ1-2,NA,NA,TRBV29-1,CSVTDGYYGYTF,TGCAGCGTTACCGACGGCTACTATGGCTACACCTTC
TRBJ2-3,TRBD1,NA,TRBV6-6,CASMLTGGSQYF,TGTGCCAGCATGCTTACAGGGGGCTCGCAGTATTTT
TRBJ1-1,NA,once,TRBV19,CASSIDVRMNTEAFF,TGTGCCAGTAGTATAGACGTAAGAATGAACACTGAAGCTTTCTTT
TRBJ2-7,NA,NA,TRBV4-3,CASSYSVGEGEQYF,TGCGCCAGCAGCTATTCGGTAGGGGAAGGCGAGCAGTACTTC
TRBJ2-7,NA,NA,TRBV5-1,CASSSDSHYEQYF,TGCGCCAGCAGCTCGGACAGCCACTACGAGCAGTACTTC
TRBJ1-1,NA,NA,TRBV18,CASSESGVVMNTEAFF,TGTGCCAGCTCAGAATCAGGGGTCGTGATGAACACTGAAGCTTTCTTT
TRBJ2-7,TRBD2,few,TRBV29-1,CSVERDYEQYF,TGCAGCGTCGAGCGGGACTACGAGCAGTACTTC
TRBJ2-2,TRBD1,few,TRBV4-1,CASSQDGMADRINYTGELFF,TGCGCCAGCAGCCAAGATGGGATGGCGGACAGGATCAACTACACCGGGGAGCTGTTTTTT
TRBJ2-2,NA,few,TRBV6-5,CASSRQATGELFF,TGTGCCAGCAGTCGACAGGCCACCGGGGAGCTGTTTTTT
TRBJ2-7,NA,NA,TRBV4-1,CASSQDAGYEQYF,TGCGCCAGCAGCCAAGATGCGGGCTACGAGCAGTACTTC
TRBJ1-1,NA,NA,TRBV7-9,CASSLGGQGEAFF,TGTGCCAGCAGCTTAGGAGGGCAGGGGGAAGCTTTCTTT
TRBJ1-5,NA,NA,TRBV5-1,CASSLGVGQPQHF,TGCGCCAGCAGCTTGGGGGTCGGTCAGCCCCAGCATTTT
TRBJ1-5,NA,NA,TRBV5-6,CASSPWSGERQPQHF,TGTGCCAGCAGCCCGTGGTCAGGGGAGCGTCAGCCCCAGCATTTT
TRBJ1-2,NA,few,TRBV20-1,CSARDGRSYTF,TGCAGTGCTAGGGACGGCCGCAGCTACACCTTC
TRBJ1-1,NA,NA,TRBV29-1,CSAPGPGNTEAFF,TGCAGCGCCCCCGGTCCGGGGAACACTGAAGCTTTCTTT
TRBJ2-7,TRBD1,NA,TRBV27,CASSHGQGGYEQYF,TGTGCCAGCAGTCACGGACAGGGGGGCTACGAGCAGTACTTC
TRBJ2-1,TRBD2,medium-sized,TRBV27,CASSFGGTSGGYNEQFF,TGTGCCAGCAGTTTCGGAGGCACTAGCGGGGGGTACAATGAGCAGTTCTTC
TRBJ2-7,TRBD2,NA,TRBV27,CASSSSAGEWSYEQYF,TGTGCCAGCAGTTCCTCGGCGGGGGAGTGGTCGTACGAGCAGTACTTC
TRBJ2-2,NA,NA,TRBV29-1,CSVLQPYHASNTGELFF,TGCAGCGTTCTACAACCCTACCACGCCTCGAACACCGGGGAGCTGTTTTTT
TRBJ1-1,NA,few,TRBV13,CASSLSANTEAFF,TGTGCCAGCAGCTTATCAGCGAACACTGAAGCTTTCTTT
TRBJ1-1,TRBD1,NA,TRBV7-8,CASSFGQGAEAFF,TGTGCCAGCAGCTTTGGACAGGGGGCCGAAGCTTTCTTT
TRBJ1-6,NA,few,TRBV11-2,CASSLDSRSNSPLHF,TGTGCCAGCAGCTTAGATTCGAGAAGTAATTCACCCCTCCACTTT